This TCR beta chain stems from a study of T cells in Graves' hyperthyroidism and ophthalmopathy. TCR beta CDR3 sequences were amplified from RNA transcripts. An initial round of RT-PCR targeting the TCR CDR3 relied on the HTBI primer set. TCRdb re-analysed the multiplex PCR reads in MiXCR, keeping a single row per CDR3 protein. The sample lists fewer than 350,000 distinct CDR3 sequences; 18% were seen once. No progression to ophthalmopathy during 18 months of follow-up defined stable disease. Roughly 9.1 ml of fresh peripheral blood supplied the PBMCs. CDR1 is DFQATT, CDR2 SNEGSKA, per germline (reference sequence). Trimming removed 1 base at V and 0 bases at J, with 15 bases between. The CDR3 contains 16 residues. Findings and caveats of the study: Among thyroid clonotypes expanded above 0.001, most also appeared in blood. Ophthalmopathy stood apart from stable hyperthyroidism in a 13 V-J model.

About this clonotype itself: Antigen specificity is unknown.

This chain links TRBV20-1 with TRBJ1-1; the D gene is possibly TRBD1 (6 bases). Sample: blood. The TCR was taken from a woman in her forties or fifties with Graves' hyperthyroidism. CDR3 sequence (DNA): TGCAGTGCTAGAGGGGGAGGGACACACTTGAACACTGAAGCTTTCTTT. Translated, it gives CSARGGGTHLNTEAFF.